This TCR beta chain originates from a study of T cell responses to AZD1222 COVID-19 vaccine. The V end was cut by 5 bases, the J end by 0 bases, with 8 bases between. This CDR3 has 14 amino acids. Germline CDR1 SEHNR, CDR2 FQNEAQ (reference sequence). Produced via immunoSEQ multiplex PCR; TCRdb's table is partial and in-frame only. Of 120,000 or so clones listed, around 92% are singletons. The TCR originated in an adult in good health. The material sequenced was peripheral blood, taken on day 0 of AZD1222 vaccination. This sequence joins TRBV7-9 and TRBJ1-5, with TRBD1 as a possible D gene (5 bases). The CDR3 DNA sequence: TGTGCCAGCAGCGCGGGGGGTAGCAATCAGCCCCAGCATTTT. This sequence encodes CASSAGGSNQPQHF.